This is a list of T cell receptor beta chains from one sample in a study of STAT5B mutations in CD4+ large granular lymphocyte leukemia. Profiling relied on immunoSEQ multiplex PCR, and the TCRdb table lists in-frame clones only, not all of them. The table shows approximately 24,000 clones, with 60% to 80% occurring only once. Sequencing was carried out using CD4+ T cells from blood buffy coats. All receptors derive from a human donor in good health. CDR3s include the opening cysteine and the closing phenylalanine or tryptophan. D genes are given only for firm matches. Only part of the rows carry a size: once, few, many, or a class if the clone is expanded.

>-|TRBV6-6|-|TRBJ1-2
CASSTGQPAEHTF
TGTGCCAGCAGCACCGGACAACCCGCAGAGCACACCTTC
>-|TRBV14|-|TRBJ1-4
CASSQEPGDATNEKLFF
TGTGCCAGCAGCCAAGAGCCGGGAGATGCAACTAATGAAAAACTGTTTTTT
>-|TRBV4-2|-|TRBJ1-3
CASSQTSGNTIYF
TGTGCCAGCAGCCAGACCTCTGGAAACACCATATATTTT
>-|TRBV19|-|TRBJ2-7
CASSETGGQNYEQYF
TGTGCCAGTAGTGAAACCGGAGGACAGAACTACGAGCAGTACTTC
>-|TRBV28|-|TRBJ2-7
CASSVTDYEQYF
TGTGCCAGCAGTGTGACAGACTACGAGCAGTACTTC
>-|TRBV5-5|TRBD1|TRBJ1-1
CASSWGQGTYEAFF
TGTGCCAGCAGTTGGGGACAGGGAACCTACGAAGCTTTCTTT
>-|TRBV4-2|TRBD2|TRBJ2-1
CASSQSDRGLPYNEQFF
TGTGCCAGCAGCCAGAGTGATCGGGGACTACCATACAATGAGCAGTTCTTC
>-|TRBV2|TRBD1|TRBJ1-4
CASRTDRDGLFF
TGTGCCAGCAGGACTGACAGGGACGGACTGTTTTTT
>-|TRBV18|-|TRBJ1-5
CASSESNQPQHF
TGTGCCAGCTCTGAGAGCAATCAGCCCCAGCATTTT
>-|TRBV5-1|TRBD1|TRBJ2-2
CASSLDPDRADTGELFF
TGCGCCAGCAGCTTGGATCCTGACAGGGCAGACACCGGGGAGCTGTTTTTT
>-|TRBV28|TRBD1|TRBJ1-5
CASSRDRGTNQPQHF
TGTGCCAGCAGTAGGGACAGGGGGACCAATCAGCCCCAGCATTTT
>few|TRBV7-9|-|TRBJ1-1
CASSTPGHSGTEAFF
TGTGCCAGCAGCACCCCCGGACACTCAGGAACTGAAGCTTTCTTT
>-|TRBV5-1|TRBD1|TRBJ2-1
CASSLDGQGTYNEQFF
TGCGCCAGCAGCTTGGACGGACAGGGGACCTACAATGAGCAGTTCTTC
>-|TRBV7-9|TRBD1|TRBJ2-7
CASSLEKQGSYEQYF
TGTGCCAGCAGCTTAGAGAAACAGGGGAGCTACGAGCAGTACTTC
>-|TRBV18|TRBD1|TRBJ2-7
CASSLGQGISYEQYF
TGTGCCAGCTCATTGGGACAGGGGATCTCCTACGAGCAGTACTTC
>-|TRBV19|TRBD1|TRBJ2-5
CASSIDQGASEYF
TGTGCCAGTAGTATAGATCAGGGGGCCTCAGAGTACTTC
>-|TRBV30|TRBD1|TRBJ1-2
CAWRTGGNGYTF
TGTGCCTGGCGGACAGGGGGGAATGGCTACACCTTC
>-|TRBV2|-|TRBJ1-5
CASRQMGFLKASNQPQHF
TGTGCCAGCAGGCAGATGGGGTTCCTAAAAGCGAGCAATCAGCCCCAGCATTTT
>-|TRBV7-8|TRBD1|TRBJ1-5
CASSVVPDRGGNQPQHF
TGTGCCAGCAGCGTAGTTCCCGACAGGGGTGGCAATCAGCCCCAGCATTTT
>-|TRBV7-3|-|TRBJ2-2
CASSSGGGTGELFF
TGTGCCAGCAGCTCAGGGGGGGGCACCGGGGAGCTGTTTTTT
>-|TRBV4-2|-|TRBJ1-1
CASSQEGGRTEAFF
TGTGCCAGCAGCCAAGAGGGGGGAAGAACTGAAGCTTTCTTT
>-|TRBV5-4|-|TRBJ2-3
CASSFGGGGTQYF
TGTGCCAGCAGCTTCGGAGGGGGCGGTACGCAGTATTTT
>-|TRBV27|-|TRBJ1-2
CASSLFPLGTRGYTF
TGTGCCAGCAGTTTATTCCCCCTTGGCACGAGGGGCTACACCTTC
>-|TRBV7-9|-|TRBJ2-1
CASSLDPAGQFF
TGTGCCAGCAGCTTAGATCCTGCAGGGCAGTTCTTC
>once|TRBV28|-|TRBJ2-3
CASSHLLDTQYF
TGTGCCAGCAGTCACCTTTTGGATACGCAGTATTTT
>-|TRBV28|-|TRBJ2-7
CASSWPGGIYEQYF
TGTGCCAGCAGTTGGCCCGGCGGCATCTACGAGCAGTACTTC
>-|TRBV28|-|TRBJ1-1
CASSPGWGRTEAFF
TGTGCCAGCAGTCCGGGGTGGGGCCGAACTGAAGCTTTCTTT
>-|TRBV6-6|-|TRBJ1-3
CASSYMTRGYTIYF
TGTGCCAGCAGTTACATGACTCGGGGCTACACCATATATTTT
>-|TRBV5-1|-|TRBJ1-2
CASSLQDSQNYGYTF
TGCGCCAGCAGCTTGCAGGACAGCCAAAACTATGGCTACACCTTC
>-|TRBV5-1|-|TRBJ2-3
CASSLEDTQYF
TGCGCCAGCAGCTTGGAGGATACGCAGTATTTT
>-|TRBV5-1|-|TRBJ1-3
CASSLEGNTIYF
TGCGCCAGCAGCTTGGAGGGAAACACCATATATTTT
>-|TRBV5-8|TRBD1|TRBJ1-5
CASSPGQGVNQPQHF
TGTGCCAGCAGCCCGGGACAGGGCGTAAATCAGCCCCAGCATTTT
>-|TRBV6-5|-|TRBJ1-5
CASTLLPGQPQHF
TGTGCCAGCACCCTACTGCCCGGTCAGCCCCAGCATTTT
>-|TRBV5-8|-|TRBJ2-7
CASSGGRVAGLAYEQYF
TGTGCCAGCAGCGGGGGTAGGGTAGCAGGTCTTGCCTACGAGCAGTACTTC
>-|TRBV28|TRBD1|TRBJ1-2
CASSYRGLASGYTF
TGTGCCAGCAGCTACAGGGGGCTAGCAAGCGGCTACACCTTC